This T cell receptor beta chain was identified during a study of beta chain features in type 1 diabetes. Study-wide results and caveats: Across all four CD4+ subsets, people with type 1 diabetes showed modestly shorter TCRB CDR3s. VDJ junctions from patients with type 1 diabetes contained fewer insertions and more deletions.

Sequencing targeted expressed TCRB transcripts, as all isolated RNA had been reverse transcribed. Sequenced by immunoSEQ multiplex PCR; TCRdb stores in-frame clones only, minus some. The sample includes hundreds of thousands of clones, about an eighth of them seen just once. This clone was seen a handful of times. Antigen: not known. Additional DNA sequences in this sample encode the identical CDR3. Germline lookup yields CDR1 SGDLS and CDR2 YYNGEE. There are 15 residues in the CDR3. J gave up 0 bases and V 0 bases, and 1 base lay outside the gene matches. This chain connects TRBV9 to TRBJ2-3; 7 nucleotides line up with TRBD2. The sequenced material came from naive CD4+ T cells from blood. This clonotype was obtained from a man younger than 35 with type 1 diabetes. CDR3 nucleotide sequence: TGTGCCAGCAGCGTAGGAGCGGGGAGCACAGATACGCAGTATTTT. Its translation is CASSVGAGSTDTQYF.